This T cell receptor beta chain was documented in a study of tumor-infiltrating lymphocytes in primary liver carcinoma. With a constant-region primer, TCR beta cDNA was made from about 0.5 ug of total RNA. It was through three nested multiplex PCR rounds of slightly modified ARM-PCR that TCR beta libraries arose. A C-beta reverse primer and TRBV1-TRBV30 forward primers served in each of the first two PCR rounds, at ten to eleven cycles apiece. TCRdb independently ran MiXCR on the multiplex PCR reads; one entry per CDR3 protein. This table holds approximately 110,000 distinct CDR3 sequences, 55% to 65% found once. Germline-derived CDR1 and CDR2 are SGHNT and YYREEE (reference sequence). CDR3 size: 15 residues. In the case of this clonotype: This sequence may be a read error, since a much larger clone differs from it by one base.

Unsorted bulk tissue of roughly 18-31 mg yielded co-extracted RNA and DNA. Sequenced material: liver tumor tissue from sampling region 1. Subset given: tumor region T1, superior pole. This chain links TRBV5-4 with TRBJ2-1, with TRBD2 as a possible D gene (5 bases). The TCR was taken from a woman in her sixties with primary liver carcinoma and hepatitis B virus infection. The CDR3, as DNA: TGTGCCAGCAGCTTGGGCGGGCTAGGTGTCAATGGGCAGTTCTTC. Its translation is CASSLGGLGVNGQFF.